Sequencing of this T cell receptor (beta chain) was carried out in a study of molecular identifiers for immune sequencing clone quantification. This clonotype appeared many times. Its antigen is not known. Germline V gene data show CDR1 as SEHNR and CDR2 as FQNEAQ (reference sequence). With 5 bases clipped from V and 2 bases from J, the junction kept 13 bases outside the gene matches. CDR3 length equals 19 residues. Study-wide findings and caveats: Effector cells had over 97% of their molecules in clones above 20 RNA copies, while naive cells had under 1%. Sizes of highly expanded clones could be underestimated through identical TCRs sharing a barcode.

Sorting isolated naive CD8 T cells as CD8+CD4-CCR7+CD45RA+ events. Previously reported methods and listed TCR primers produced the bulk TCR libraries. A single record per CDR3 protein comes from TCRdb applying MiXCR to the PCR reads. The repertoire includes 300,000 to 400,000 distinct CDR3 sequences, roughly 24% of them detected once, and roughly 0.7% sits in the top ten. The V call is TRBV7-9, the J call TRBJ2-7; TRBD2 matches at 15 bases. The sequence was obtained from a human donor in good health. Some libraries in this study had Jurkat cell RNA spiked in. The sample comprised naive CD8+ T cells from blood, with Jurkat cell RNA spiked in. The subset is: FACS-sorted CD8+CD4-CCR7+CD45RA+ naive T cells. This chain's CDR3 is CASSRIGLAGGQGTYEQYF. For the CDR3, the DNA is TGTGCCAGCAGCCGAATTGGACTAGCGGGGGGGCAAGGTACCTACGAGCAGTACTTC.